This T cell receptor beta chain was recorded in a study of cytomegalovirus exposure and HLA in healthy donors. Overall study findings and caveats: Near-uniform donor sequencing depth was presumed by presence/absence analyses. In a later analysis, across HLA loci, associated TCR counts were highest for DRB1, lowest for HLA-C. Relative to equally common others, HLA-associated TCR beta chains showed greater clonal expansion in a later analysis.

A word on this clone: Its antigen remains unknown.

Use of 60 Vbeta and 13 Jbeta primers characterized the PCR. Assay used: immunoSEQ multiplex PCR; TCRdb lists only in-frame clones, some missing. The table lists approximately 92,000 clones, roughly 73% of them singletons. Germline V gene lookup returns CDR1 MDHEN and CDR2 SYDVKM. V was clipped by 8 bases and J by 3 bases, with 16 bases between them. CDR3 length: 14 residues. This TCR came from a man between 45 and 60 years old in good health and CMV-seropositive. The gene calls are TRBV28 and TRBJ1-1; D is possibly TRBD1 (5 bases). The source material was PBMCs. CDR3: CASRLTGTYTEAFF. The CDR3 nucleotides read TGTGCCAGCCGGCTTACTGGGACTTACACTGAAGCTTTCTTT.